This T cell receptor (beta chain) was captured by sequencing in a study of cytomegalovirus exposure and HLA in healthy donors. Study-level findings and limits: The listing of 150 to 200 TCR beta chains classed them as cytomegalovirus-associated.

This PCR relied on a set of 60 Vbeta primers and 13 Jbeta primers. This table comes from immunoSEQ multiplex PCR, and its TCRdb copy is limited to in-frame clones, with some not included. Here the sample spans 200,000 to 300,000 clones, 70% to 90% being singletons. The CDR3 has 14 residues. The V gene's germline CDR1 is MNHNS and CDR2 SASEGT. V was clipped by 4 bases and J by 4 bases; unmatched bases: 1. On this clone itself: No antigen is known for it.

This sequence joins TRBV6-1 and TRBJ1-2; 12 nucleotides line up with TRBD1. This sequence originates from a girl aged 2-10 years in good health and CMV-seronegative. The sequenced material came from PBMCs. CDR3 protein: CASSAGQGAYGYTF. The CDR3 nucleotides are TGTGCCAGCAGTGCGGGACAGGGGGCCTATGGCTACACCTTC.